The 23 T cell receptor beta chains reported below all come from one sample, sequenced in a study of a mutant IDH1 vaccine in newly diagnosed glioma. Profiling relied on immunoSEQ multiplex PCR, and the TCRdb table lists in-frame clones only, not all of them. Here the sample spans around 23,000 clones, approximately 88% being singletons. Documented time point: week 47, end of study. Doses of 300 ug of mutant IDH1 20-mer peptide were given with topical imiquimod. Their specific antigens are unknown. Material: PBMCs, obtained from a glioma patient whose treatment included an IDH1 peptide vaccine. These receptors originate from a man between 35 and 55 years old with glioma.

This chain links TRBV5-5 with TRBJ2-7; maybe TRBD1 (6 bases). V lost 4 bases and J lost 2, with 13 bases in between. Germline V gene sequence: CDR1 SGHKS, CDR2 YYEKEE (reference sequence). The CDR3 loop spans 14 amino acids. In DNA, the CDR3 is TGTGCCAGCAGCAAACGACAGGCGACCTACGAGCAGTACTTC. Amino acids: CASSKRQATYEQYF. Complete variable domain (other parts from reference TRBV5-5 and TRBJ2-7): DAGVTQSPTHLIKTRGQQVTLRCSPISGHKSVSWYQQVLGQGPQFIFQYYEKEERGRGNFPDRFSARQFPNYSSELNVNALLLGDSALYLCASSKRQATYEQYFGPGTRLTVT.

The chain couples TRBV7-2 to TRBJ1-1; D perhaps matches TRBD1 (5 bases). The length of the CDR3 is 14 residues. Germline V CDR1 and CDR2: SGHTA, FQGNSA. The germline V and J ends were trimmed by 6 bases and 5 bases, with 16 bases remaining between them. The CDR3: CASSLTAGSTEAFF. The CDR3 DNA reads TGTGCCAGCAGTTTAACGGCAGGGAGTACTGAAGCTTTCTTT. Full variable domain (missing parts from reference TRBV7-2 and TRBJ1-1): GAGVSQSPSNKVTEKGKDVELRCDPISGHTALYWYRQSLGQGLEFLIYFQGNSAPDKSGLPSDRFSAERTGGSVSTLTIQRTQQEDSAVYLCASSLTAGSTEAFFGQGTRLTVV.

This sequence joins TRBV18 and TRBJ2-7; D remains unclear. Germline-derived CDR1 and CDR2 are KGHSH and LQKENI. With 2 bases removed from V and 1 base from J, the gap between germline ends came to 9 bases. The CDR3 consists of 14 residues. In DNA form, the CDR3 reads TGTGCCAGCTCACCAGCCAGCGTATCCTACGAGCAGTACTTC. Amino acids: CASSPASVSYEQYF. Full variable domain (missing parts from reference TRBV18 and TRBJ2-7): NAGVMQNPRHLVRRRGQEARLRCSPMKGHSHVYWYRQLPEEGLKFMVYLQKENIIDESGMPKERFSAEFPKEGPSILRIQQVVRGDSAAYFCASSPASVSYEQYFGPGTRLTVT.

This clone has just a few counts. V is TRBV10-3 and J is TRBJ1-1, with a weak D call TRBD1 (5 bases). The CDR3 runs 14 residues. The V gene's germline CDR1 is ENHRY and CDR2 SYGVKD. Trimming left V 3 bases short and J 1 base short, with 9 bases between. The CDR3 loop is CAISDGRANTEAFF. CDR3 nucleotide sequence: TGTGCCATCAGTGATGGCAGGGCGAACACTGAAGCTTTCTTT.

The chain couples TRBV5-1 to TRBJ1-5; weak D call: TRBD1 (5 bases). The CDR3 consists of 15 residues. Germline V CDR1 and CDR2: SGHRS, YFSETQ. Trimming shortened V by 4 bases and J by 1 base, and 12 bases separated the two germline ends. This CDR3 is CASSRLGDSNQPQHF. DNA for the CDR3: TGCGCCAGCAGCCGTCTTGGGGACAGCAATCAGCCCCAGCATTTT.

The chain links TRBV4-2 to TRBJ2-3, with unresolved D. Looked up from germline, CDR1 is LGHNA and CDR2 is YNFKEQ. This CDR3 is built from 13 residues. Trimming left V 0 bases short and J 6 bases short, with 7 bases between. The CDR3 loop reads CASSQDLKDTQYF. The CDR3, as DNA: TGTGCCAGCAGCCAAGATCTGAAGGATACGCAGTATTTT.

The chain employs TRBV6-1 and TRBJ2-1; D is unresolved. Germline values: CDR1 MNHNS, CDR2 SASEGT. The CDR3 contains 14 residues. V lost 6 bases and J 0 bases, leaving 9 bases between the germline ends. DNA of the CDR3: TGTGCCAGCAGCCCAACGAGCTCCTACAATGAGCAGTTCTTC. It yields the protein CASSPTSSYNEQFF.

The CDR3 is CASSKLAEDYEQYF. The CDR3 DNA follows: TGTGCCAGCAGCAAACTAGCGGAGGACTACGAGCAGTACTTC. The V gene is TRBV7-9, the J gene TRBJ2-7, with 8 bases that match TRBD2. This CDR3 spans 14 amino acids. Germline lookup yields CDR1 SEHNR and CDR2 FQNEAQ (reference sequence). V lost 5 bases to trimming and J lost 3 bases; unmatched junction nucleotides: 6. The entire variable domain, with the rest obtained from reference TRBV7-9 and TRBJ2-7, is as follows: DTGVSQNPRHKITKRGQNVTFRCDPISEHNRLYWYRQTLGQGPEFLTYFQNEAQLEKSRLLSDRFSAERPKGSFSTLEIQRTEQGDSAMYLCASSKLAEDYEQYFGPGTRLTVT.

The J gene is TRBJ1-1, the V gene TRBV7-9; D unclear. The CDR3 is made up of 12 amino acids. With 11 bases removed from V and 3 bases from J, the gap between germline ends came to 13 bases. Germline V lookup: CDR1 SEHNR, CDR2 FQNEAQ (reference sequence). The CDR3 spells CAGGPRDTEAFF. The CDR3 DNA reads TGTGCCGGAGGACCTAGGGACACTGAAGCTTTCTTT.

The chain has TRBV7-2 and TRBJ1-2, with unresolved D. V was shortened by 2 bases and J by 5 bases, with 6 bases between the two germline ends. The V gene's germline CDR1 is SGHTA and CDR2 FQGNSA. The CDR3 contains 12 residues. The CDR3 reads CASSLLGYGYTF. CDR3 coding DNA: TGTGCCAGCAGCTTATTGGGGTATGGCTACACCTTC.

This clone occurred once. V gene TRBV6-5 combines with J gene TRBJ2-1; TRBD1 might be the D (6 bases). V was trimmed by 2 bases and J by 0 bases, leaving 8 bases between them. This CDR3 contains 15 residues. Germline loops: CDR1 MNHEY, CDR2 SVGAGI. The CDR3 sequence: CASSYDRSSYNEQFF. CDR3 sequence (DNA): TGTGCCAGCAGTTACGACAGGAGCTCCTACAATGAGCAGTTCTTC.

This chain uses TRBV5-8 with TRBJ2-5, with D possibly TRBD1 on 6 matching bases. CDR3 length: 16 amino acids. Trimming took off 6 bases at V and 2 bases at J, with 20 bases between the two ends. Per the germline V gene, CDR1 is SGHTS and CDR2 is YDEGEE. Here the CDR3 DNA reads TGTGCCAGCAAGTGGGCTACAGGGTACCTTCAAGAGACCCAGTACTTC. Its protein is CASKWATGYLQETQYF.

The V gene is TRBV7-2, the J gene TRBJ2-7; D gene unclear. Trimming took off 2 bases at V and 6 bases at J, with 5 bases between the two ends. The CDR3 is made up of 11 amino acids. Germline lookup yields CDR1 SGHTA and CDR2 FQGNSA. The CDR3 nucleotides read TGTGCCAGCAGCTTACTAGTCGAGCAGTACTTC. Its translation is CASSLLVEQYF.

The count of this clone is one. CDR3 sequence (DNA): TGTGCCAGCAGCTTAGAGTTCTTCGCAGATACGCAGTATTTT. It codes for CASSLEFFADTQYF. This rearrangement joins TRBV7-2 to TRBJ2-3, with D unclear. Trimming cost V 1 base and J 4 bases, with 9 bases left between them. The CDR3 is 14 amino acids. Germline values: CDR1 SGHTA, CDR2 FQGNSA.

The chain carries TRBV7-2 and TRBJ2-5, with 7 bases fitting TRBD1. Germline-derived CDR1 and CDR2 are SGHTA and FQGNSA. The V segment lost 4 bases and the J segment 4 bases; nucleotides outside the gene matches: 3. The CDR3 length is 13 residues. DNA of the CDR3: TGTGCCAGCAGCTACAACAGGGGAGAGACCCAGTACTTC. It translates to CASSYNRGETQYF.

V is TRBV6-4 and J is TRBJ1-5, with unresolved D. Germline CDR1 reads MRHNA; CDR2 reads SNTAGT. V lost 6 bases and J 4 bases, leaving 10 bases between the germline ends. The CDR3 consists of 13 residues. The CDR3 DNA sequence: TGTGCCAGCAGCGTCGAAATAAATCAGCCCCAGCATTTT. Its translation is CASSVEINQPQHF.

The chain joins TRBV19 to TRBJ2-6; D might be TRBD2 (5 bases). Germline-derived CDR1 and CDR2 are LNHDA and SQIVND (reference sequence). The V end lost 5 bases, the J end lost 0 bases, and 11 bases lay between the germline ends. This CDR3 is 16 amino acids long. CDR3 DNA sequence: TGTGCCAGTAGTGCGGGTTGGAGCTCTGGGGCCAACGTCCTGACTTTC. Translation gives CASSAGWSSGANVLTF.

The J gene is TRBJ2-7, the V gene TRBV6-1, with D tentatively TRBD1 or TRBD2 (5 bases each). The CDR3 spans 14 residues. Germline values: CDR1 MNHNS, CDR2 SASEGT. Deletions cut 4 bases from V and 4 bases from J, with 14 bases between. The CDR3 sequence is CASSVRDGWYEQYF. CDR3 sequence (DNA): TGTGCCAGCAGTGTCCGGGACGGATGGTACGAGCAGTACTTC.

V is TRBV18 and J is TRBJ2-6, with 11 bases lining up with TRBD1. The trim removed 0 bases at V and 4 bases at J, leaving 8 bases unmatched. The CDR3 loop spans 19 amino acids. Germline assignment: CDR1 KGHSH and CDR2 LQKENI. CDR3 amino acids: CASSPPLGQGATGANVLTF. The CDR3 nucleotides read TGTGCCAGCTCACCACCTCTCGGACAGGGGGCTACCGGGGCCAACGTCCTGACTTTC.

The chain carries TRBV27 and TRBJ2-5, with a weak D call TRBD2 (6 bases). The V gene lost 6 bases and the J gene lost 5 bases, with 13 bases spanning the gap. Per germline, CDR1 MNHEY and CDR2 SMNVEV (reference sequence). The CDR3 totals 13 residues. CDR3 region: CASRMTRAETQYF. In DNA, the CDR3 is TGTGCCAGCAGAATGACTAGGGCCGAGACCCAGTACTTC.

This clone was observed a handful of times. The chain couples TRBV27 to TRBJ2-1; D unresolved. Deletions cut 6 bases from V and 13 bases from J, with 7 bases between. Germline V gene lookup returns CDR1 MNHEY and CDR2 SMNVEV (reference sequence). There are 9 residues in the CDR3. This CDR3 reads CASRVSQFF. The CDR3 DNA reads TGTGCCAGCAGGGTTTCACAGTTCTTC.

This sequence joins TRBV9 and TRBJ1-2; 10 bases fit TRBD1. Trimming cost V 4 bases and J 5 bases; bases outside gene matches: 5. The CDR3 is 14 amino acids. Germline V lookup: CDR1 SGDLS, CDR2 YYNGEE. DNA of the CDR3: TGTGCCAGCAGCCGACAGGGGGCGCAGTATGGCTACACCTTC. As protein: CASSRQGAQYGYTF.

The J gene is TRBJ2-7, the V gene TRBV5-1, with D unresolved. The CDR3 is made up of 15 amino acids. Germline CDR1 SGHRS, CDR2 YFSETQ. Trimming stripped 4 bases from V and 0 bases from J, with 14 bases between. CDR3 coding DNA: TGCGCCAGCAGCACCGACCCCGGACCCTCCTACGAGCAGTACTTC. It translates to CASSTDPGPSYEQYF.